This T cell receptor (beta chain) derives from a study of T cell responses to AZD1222 COVID-19 vaccine. Study-level results: It was only after the peak T cell response that any repertoires were sampled. Across spike, vaccine-associated CD4 TCRs were found, dominant at 160-218 and 743-854. There were mostly white British donors and more females than males, and clonal diversity was possibly underestimated.

Trimming removed 5 bases at V and 1 base at J, with 15 bases between. The CDR3 loop spans 15 amino acids. Germline CDR1 reads SGHRS; CDR2 reads YFSETQ. On this clone itself: Its cognate antigen is unknown.

Measured with immunoSEQ multiplex PCR; TCRdb has only the in-frame clones, and not every one. The data hold 150,000 or so clones, with 92% observed a single time. The clonotype originates from an adult in good health. The sample here was peripheral blood, taken on day 0 of AZD1222 vaccination. This sequence joins TRBV5-1 and TRBJ1-1; D possibly corresponds to TRBD1 (6 bases). In nucleotides, the CDR3 is TGCGCCAGCAGAACCTTGGGGGCCCAGAACACTGAAGCTTTCTTT. Protein: CASRTLGAQNTEAFF.